This T cell receptor beta chain was observed in a study of identical twins. Overall study findings and caveats: Within monozygotic twins, out-of-frame TCR alpha sharing was underestimated by the models. Those out-of-frame alpha sequences shared by twins showed an excess of low generation probability.

Via MiXCR, TCRdb re-called the 5' RACE reads, giving one row per CDR3 protein. The sample records hundreds of thousands of distinct CDR3 sequences, more than 9% being singletons. This clonotype was detected ten times or more. Antigen specificity is unknown. CDR3 length: 13 amino acids. The germline V and J ends were trimmed by 5 bases and 1 base, with 8 bases remaining between them. From germline, CDR1 is KGHDR and CDR2 SFDVKD. The data also belong to a second study, concerning yellow fever vaccine responses in identical twins.

This chain connects TRBV24-1 to TRBJ2-7; D is unclear. Sequencing was performed on CD8+ T cells sorted from blood. This clonotype originated in a woman under 30 in good health. The CDR3 coding sequence is TGTGCCACCAGTGCGGTAGATTCCTACGAGCAGTACTTC. Amino acid sequence: CATSAVDSYEQYF.